Following are 30 T cell receptor beta chains from one sample sequenced in a study of blood T cell repertoires in COVID-19. Only in-frame clones appear in the TCRdb table, and some are missing; sequencing was by immunoSEQ multiplex PCR. The sample carries roughly 100,000 clones, about 80% recorded once. Sequencing input: peripheral blood. These receptors originate from a human donor in a cohort sampled during active COVID-19.

This clone was seen once. This sequence joins TRBV5-5 and TRBJ1-1, with D maybe TRBD1 (5 bases). V lost 4 bases, J lost 5 bases, and 15 bases lay in between. Per the germline V gene, CDR1 is SGHKS and CDR2 is YYEKEE (reference sequence). This CDR3 region has 14 residues. CDR3 amino acids: CASSQRQGGTEAFF. As DNA, the CDR3 is TGTGCCAGCAGCCAGAGGCAGGGAGGGACTGAAGCTTTCTTT.

The chain joins TRBV19 to TRBJ1-6; 8 positions agree with TRBD1. CDR1 and CDR2 (germline): LNHDA, SQIVND (reference sequence). Trimming at V came to 2 bases and at J to 8 bases, leaving 5 bases not matched to a gene. The CDR3 has 15 residues. DNA for the CDR3: TGTGCCAGTAGTATAAAACAGGGGGGAGATTCACCCCTCCACTTT. This gives the protein CASSIKQGGDSPLHF.

The V and J genes are TRBV2 and TRBJ2-6; possibly TRBD1 for D (6 bases). Looked up from germline, CDR1 is SNHLY and CDR2 is FYNNEI. The germline V and J ends were trimmed by 6 bases and 4 bases, with 16 bases remaining between them. This CDR3 comprises 16 residues. The CDR3 nucleotides are TGTGCCAGCAGCCCGAGACAGGTGGCCGGGGCCAACGTCCTGACTTTC. Translating it yields CASSPRQVAGANVLTF.

The chain employs TRBV29-1 and TRBJ2-7; D is possibly TRBD2 (6 bases). Trimming pared 4 bases from V and 0 bases from J, leaving 7 bases between. CDR3 size: 12 residues. Germline V CDR1 and CDR2: SQVTM, ANQGSEA. The CDR3 protein is CSVVGGSYEQYF. DNA for the CDR3: TGCAGCGTTGTGGGGGGCTCCTACGAGCAGTACTTC.

This chain uses TRBV7-3 with TRBJ2-3; D perhaps matches TRBD1 (5 bases). The CDR3 spans 15 residues. Germline CDR1 is SGHTA and CDR2 is FQGTGA. The ends were cut back, 1 base at V and 0 bases at J, with 8 bases in the middle. CDR3 amino acids: CASSLRQSSTDTQYF. The CDR3 bases are TGTGCCAGCAGCTTAAGACAGTCTAGCACAGATACGCAGTATTTT. Looking up the rest from reference TRBV7-3 and TRBJ2-3 gives the full variable domain: GAGVSQTPSNKVTEKGKYVELRCDPISGHTALYWYRQSLGQGPEFLIYFQGTGAADDSGLPNDRFFAVRPEGSVSTLKIQRTERGDSAVYLCASSLRQSSTDTQYFGPGTRLTVL.

The chain couples TRBV18 to TRBJ1-2, with D maybe TRBD1 (6 bases). The CDR3 loop spans 13 amino acids. With 4 bases removed from V and 6 bases from J, the gap between germline ends came to 12 bases. Germline loops: CDR1 KGHSH, CDR2 LQKENI. The CDR3 region has the DNA TGTGCCAGCTCACTTTCACAGGGTGATGGCTACACCTTC. This gives the protein CASSLSQGDGYTF.

The V gene is TRBV4-3, the J gene TRBJ1-4; D is unresolved. Germline CDR1 and CDR2: LGHNA and YSLEER. The CDR3 has 16 amino acids. Trimming removed 1 base from V and 4 bases from J, with 13 bases in between. As DNA, the CDR3 is TGCGCCAGCAGCCAAGCTGTTAGGAGTTTTAATGAAAAACTGTTTTTT. Its translation: CASSQAVRSFNEKLFF.

This clone was found once. The V gene is TRBV7-2, the J gene TRBJ2-3, with 8 bases lining up with TRBD2. The CDR3 spans 16 residues. V shed 6 bases, J shed 5 bases, and the junction held 13 bases outside the gene matches. Germline assignment: CDR1 SGHTA and CDR2 FQGNSA. CDR3 bases: TGTGCCAGCAGATCGAACGGGGGGGCGTCTATAGATACGCAGTATTTT. Its translation: CASRSNGGASIDTQYF.

V is TRBV27 and J is TRBJ2-7; TRBD2 might be the D (6 bases). The CDR3 sequence is 14 residues long. V was cut by 5 bases and J by 5 bases, with 16 bases left in between. Germline-derived CDR1 and CDR2 are MNHEY and SMNVEV (reference sequence). The CDR3 coding sequence is TGTGCCAGCAGTCCGGGACTCCTACCCCACGAGCAGTACTTC. Its protein product is CASSPGLLPHEQYF.

The chain uses TRBV28 and TRBJ2-5, with a tentative D call TRBD1 (7 bases). The CDR3 contains 12 residues. Germline assignment: CDR1 MDHEN and CDR2 SYDVKM. The germline V and J ends were trimmed by 7 bases and 4 bases, with 10 bases remaining between them. CDR3 residues: CASTQGGETQYF. CDR3 in DNA: TGTGCCAGCACTCAGGGGGGAGAGACCCAGTACTTC.

The chain carries TRBV11-2 and TRBJ2-3, with D tentatively TRBD1 (7 bases). Trimming took 5 bases from V and 6 from J, leaving 15 bases between them. Germline CDR1 and CDR2: SGHAT and FQNNGV. CDR3 length equals 14 residues. The CDR3: CASSNKGAGDTQYF. CDR3 coding DNA: TGTGCCAGCAGCAATAAGGGGGCGGGGGATACGCAGTATTTT.

J is TRBJ2-6 and V is TRBV3-1 (or the pseudogene TRBV3-2); tentatively, D is TRBD1 (5 bases). This CDR3 has 17 residues. The V end lost 0 bases, the J end lost 0 bases, and 9 bases lay between the germline ends. Looked up from germline, CDR1 is LGHDT and CDR2 is YNNKEL (reference sequence). The CDR3, as DNA: TGTGCCAGCAGCCAAGATGGGGCTTTCTCTGGGGCCAACGTCCTGACTTTC. Protein product: CASSQDGAFSGANVLTF.

The chain's CDR3 is CASSRGGPRDIQYF. The CDR3 DNA is TGTGCCAGCTCACGCGGGGGGCCCCGGGACATTCAGTACTTC. The V and J genes are TRBV18 and TRBJ2-4; 8 positions agree with TRBD2. The V segment lost 4 bases and the J segment 8 bases; nucleotides outside the gene matches: 7. This CDR3 has 14 residues. CDR1 is KGHSH, CDR2 LQKENI, per germline.

This chain joins TRBV29-1 and TRBJ2-7; 8 bases agree with TRBD1. J gave up 5 bases and V 6 bases, and 6 bases lay outside the gene matches. The CDR3 has 12 amino acids. Germline CDR1 is SQVTM and CDR2 is ANQGSEA. The CDR3 nucleotides are TGCAGCGTCCACACAGGGGGAGACGAGCAGTACTTC. Protein sequence: CSVHTGGDEQYF.

The rearrangement joins TRBV28 to TRBJ1-3; D is unresolved. CDR3 length: 15 amino acids. The germline gives CDR1 MDHEN, CDR2 SYDVKM. V gave up 1 base and J gave up 0 bases, with 7 bases separating them. This chain's CDR3 is CASSLLASSGNTIYF. CDR3 in DNA: TGTGCCAGCAGTTTATTGGCCAGCTCTGGAAACACCATATATTTT.

This clone was observed a few times. CDR3 residues: CASSPLGQGGYNEQFF. For the CDR3, the DNA is TGTGCCAGCAGCCCACTAGGACAGGGTGGTTACAATGAGCAGTTCTTC. This sequence joins TRBV7-2 and TRBJ2-1; TRBD1 agrees at 8 bases. V trimming: 5 bases; J trimming: 4 bases; junction bases outside the gene matches: 10. The germline gives CDR1 SGHTA, CDR2 FQGNSA. This CDR3 has 16 residues.

V gene TRBV2 combines with J gene TRBJ2-1; 10 bases match TRBD2. This CDR3 region has 16 residues. V gave up 4 bases and J gave up 7 bases; unmatched junction bases: 10. The V gene's germline CDR1 is SNHLY and CDR2 FYNNEI. The CDR3 loop reads CASSAQRGGHRNEQFF. CDR3 nucleotide sequence: TGTGCCAGCAGTGCCCAGCGGGGGGGCCATCGTAATGAGCAGTTCTTC. The complete variable domain, with remaining parts taken from reference TRBV2 and TRBJ2-1, reads EPEVTQTPSHQVTQMGQEVILRCVPISNHLYFYWYRQILGQKVEFLVSFYNNEISEKSEIFDDQFSVERPDGSNFTLKIRSTKLEDSAMYFCASSAQRGGHRNEQFFGPGTRLTVL.

This sequence joins TRBV7-3 and TRBJ1-1; D gene ambiguous. V lost 1 base, J lost 0 bases, and 12 bases lay in between. Germline values: CDR1 SGHTA, CDR2 FQGTGA. The CDR3 contains 16 residues. CDR3: CASSLNSRQMNTEAFF. The CDR3 nucleotides read TGTGCCAGCAGCTTAAATAGCCGGCAGATGAACACTGAAGCTTTCTTT.

This sequence joins TRBV5-8 and TRBJ2-5; 9 bases agree with TRBD1. CDR3 length: 16 residues. Germline CDR1 SGHTS, CDR2 YDEGEE. V lost 0 bases to trimming and J lost 3 bases; unmatched junction nucleotides: 6. CDR3 sequence: CASSLGLTGGKETQYF. The CDR3 DNA follows: TGTGCCAGCAGCTTGGGCCTGACAGGGGGAAAAGAGACCCAGTACTTC.

The chain employs TRBV6-5 and TRBJ2-2; 7 positions agree with TRBD1. The CDR3 loop spans 14 amino acids. CDR1 and CDR2 from the germline V gene are MNHEY and SVGAGI. The V gene end was trimmed by 7 bases and the J gene end by 6 bases; junction bases not matched to a gene: 8. The CDR3 protein is CASTRQGSPGELFF. CDR3 nucleotides: TGTGCCAGCACCCGACAGGGTTCTCCCGGGGAGCTGTTTTTT.

This chain uses TRBV6-5 with TRBJ2-7; 7 nucleotides line up with TRBD2. Germline values: CDR1 MNHEY, CDR2 SVGAGI. This CDR3 has 15 amino acids. With 0 bases clipped from V and 2 bases from J, the junction kept 4 bases outside the gene matches. The CDR3 DNA follows: TGTGCCAGCAGTTACTCGAGGGAGGGACCCTACGAGCAGTACTTC. It is translated as CASSYSREGPYEQYF.

CDR3 residues: CASSVRGQGDNSPLHF. The CDR3 nucleotides read TGTGCCAGCAGCGTAAGGGGGCAAGGTGATAATTCACCCCTCCACTTT. The rearrangement uses TRBV9 and TRBJ1-6; TRBD1 matches at 7 bases. Germline V gene sequence: CDR1 SGDLS, CDR2 YYNGEE. The trim removed 1 base at V and 5 bases at J, leaving 6 bases unmatched. The CDR3 consists of 16 residues.

This clone was seen a few times. The chain is built from TRBV6-2 or TRBV6-3 and TRBJ1-5; a weak D match, TRBD1 (5 bases). CDR1 and CDR2 from the germline V gene are MNHEY and SVGEGT. Trimming cost V 5 bases and J 0 bases, with 11 bases left between them. CDR3 length: 15 residues. Here the CDR3 reads CASSLRAYSNQPQHF. CDR3 nucleotides: TGTGCCAGCAGTCTCAGGGCTTATAGCAATCAGCCCCAGCATTTT.

V usage is TRBV6-1 and J usage is TRBJ1-5; D is possibly TRBD1 (5 bases). CDR3 length equals 16 residues. V lost 1 base to trimming and J lost 0 bases, with 10 bases between them. Germline V gene sequence: CDR1 MNHNS, CDR2 SASEGT. The CDR3 loop reads CASSEEVRDSNQPQHF. In nucleotides, the CDR3 is TGTGCCAGCAGTGAAGAGGTCAGGGATAGCAATCAGCCCCAGCATTTT.

This sequence joins TRBV5-5 and TRBJ2-7, with D possibly matching TRBD2 (6 bases). Germline CDR1 SGHKS, CDR2 YYEKEE (reference sequence). Trimming removed 3 bases at V and 3 bases at J, with 13 bases between. This CDR3 comprises 14 residues. CDR3 coding DNA: TGTGCCAGCAGCTGGGGGGTCTCGGTCTACGAGCAGTACTTC. Protein product: CASSWGVSVYEQYF.

This clone was observed a single time. The chain couples TRBV28 to TRBJ2-7; TRBD1 aligns across 8 bases. Unmatched junction bases numbered 10, after V lost 5 bases and J lost 4 bases. Germline values: CDR1 MDHEN, CDR2 SYDVKM. The CDR3 runs 15 residues. Written as DNA, the CDR3 is TGTGCCAGCAGTCGATCGACAGGGGTAAAATACGAGCAGTACTTC. Translated: CASSRSTGVKYEQYF.

This sequence joins TRBV3-1 (or the pseudogene TRBV3-2) and TRBJ2-5; D gene uncertain. Deletions cut 0 bases from V and 2 bases from J, with 7 bases between. CDR1 is LGHDT, CDR2 YNNKEL, per germline (reference sequence). The CDR3 has 14 amino acids. CDR3 residues: CASSQDSWQETQYF. As DNA, the CDR3 is TGTGCCAGCAGCCAAGATAGTTGGCAAGAGACCCAGTACTTC.

J is TRBJ2-3 and V is TRBV4-1; possible D gene TRBD2, 5 bases. CDR3 size: 15 residues. V dropped 1 base and J dropped 5 bases, with 13 bases sitting between them. Germline CDR1 MGHRA, CDR2 YSYEKL. In DNA, the CDR3 is TGCGCCAGCAGCCAAGGGCCTAGCTACGAAGATACGCAGTATTTT. Translated, it gives CASSQGPSYEDTQYF.

This clone showed up just a few times. The CDR3 loop is CASSHGTSGVWETQYF. CDR3 coding DNA: TGCGCCAGCAGCCATGGGACTAGCGGGGTTTGGGAGACCCAGTACTTC. The chain recombines TRBV4-3 with TRBJ2-5; 13 positions match TRBD2. Germline V gene lookup returns CDR1 LGHNA and CDR2 YSLEER. V dropped 3 bases and J dropped 5; count of bases not matched to a gene: 6. The CDR3 sequence is 16 residues long.

V and J are TRBV14 and TRBJ2-3, with 11 positions matching TRBD1. The V and J ends lost 4 bases and 4 bases, in that order; junction bases with no gene match: 4. CDR3 length: 15 amino acids. CDR1 is SGHDN and CDR2 is FVKESK in the germline V gene. CDR3 nucleotides: TGTGCCAGCAGCCTCAGGACAGGGGGCTCAGATACGCAGTATTTT. This gives the protein CASSLRTGGSDTQYF.